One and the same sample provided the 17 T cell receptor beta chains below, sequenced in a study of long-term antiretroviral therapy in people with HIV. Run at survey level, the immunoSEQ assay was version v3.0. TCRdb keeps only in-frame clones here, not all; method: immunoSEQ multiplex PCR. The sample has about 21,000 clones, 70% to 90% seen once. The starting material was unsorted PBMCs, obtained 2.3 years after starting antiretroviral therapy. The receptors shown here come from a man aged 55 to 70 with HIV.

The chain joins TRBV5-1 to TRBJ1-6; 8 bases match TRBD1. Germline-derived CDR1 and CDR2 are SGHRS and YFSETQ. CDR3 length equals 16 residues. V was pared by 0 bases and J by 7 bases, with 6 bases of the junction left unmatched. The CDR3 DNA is TGCGCCAGCAGCTTGGCTGGACAGGGCTACAATTCACCCCTCCACTTT. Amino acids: CASSLAGQGYNSPLHF.

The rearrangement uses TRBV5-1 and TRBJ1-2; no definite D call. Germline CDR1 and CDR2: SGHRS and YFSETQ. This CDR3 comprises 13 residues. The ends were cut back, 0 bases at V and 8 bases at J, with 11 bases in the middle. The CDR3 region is CASSLELPWGYTF. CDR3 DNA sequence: TGCGCCAGCAGCTTGGAATTGCCGTGGGGCTACACCTTC.

CDR3 sequence: CASSQDMAGLNEKLFF. The CDR3 coding sequence is TGTGCCAGCAGCCAAGATATGGCCGGGTTAAATGAAAAACTGTTTTTT. V and J are TRBV14 and TRBJ1-4; unclear D gene. Germline lookup yields CDR1 SGHDN and CDR2 FVKESK. V lost 0 bases to trimming and J lost 5 bases, with 13 bases between them. This CDR3 contains 16 residues.

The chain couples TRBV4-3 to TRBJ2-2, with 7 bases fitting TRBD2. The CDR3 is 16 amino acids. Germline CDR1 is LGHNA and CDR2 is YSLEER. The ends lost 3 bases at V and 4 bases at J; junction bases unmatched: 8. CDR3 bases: TGCGCCAGCAGCCACAGGGAGGGTAGGGGCACCGGGGAGCTGTTTTTT. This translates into CASSHREGRGTGELFF.

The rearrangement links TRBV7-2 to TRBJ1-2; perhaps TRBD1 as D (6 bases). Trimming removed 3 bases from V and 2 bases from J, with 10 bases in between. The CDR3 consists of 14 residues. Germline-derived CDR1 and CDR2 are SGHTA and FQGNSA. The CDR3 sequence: CASSFGGGNYGYTF. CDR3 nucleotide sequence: TGTGCCAGCAGCTTCGGAGGGGGGAACTATGGCTACACCTTC.

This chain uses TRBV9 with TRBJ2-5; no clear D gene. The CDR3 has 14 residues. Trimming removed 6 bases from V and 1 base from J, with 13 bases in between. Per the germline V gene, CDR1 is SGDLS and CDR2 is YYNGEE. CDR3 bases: TGTGCCAGCACTCCAGGCGGCCTCCAAGAGACCCAGTACTTC. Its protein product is CASTPGGLQETQYF.

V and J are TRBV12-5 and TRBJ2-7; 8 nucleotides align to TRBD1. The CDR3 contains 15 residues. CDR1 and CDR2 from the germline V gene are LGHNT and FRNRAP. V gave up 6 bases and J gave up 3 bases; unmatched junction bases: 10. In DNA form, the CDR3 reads TGTGCTAGTGGACGTTCCGGGACAGGTAACTACGAGCAGTACTTC. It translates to CASGRSGTGNYEQYF.

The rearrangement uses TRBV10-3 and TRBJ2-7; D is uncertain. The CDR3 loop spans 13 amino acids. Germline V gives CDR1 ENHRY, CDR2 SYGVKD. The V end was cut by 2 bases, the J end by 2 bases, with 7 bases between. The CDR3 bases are TGTGCCATCAGTGAGAAGAGGACCTACGAGCAGTACTTC. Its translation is CAISEKRTYEQYF.

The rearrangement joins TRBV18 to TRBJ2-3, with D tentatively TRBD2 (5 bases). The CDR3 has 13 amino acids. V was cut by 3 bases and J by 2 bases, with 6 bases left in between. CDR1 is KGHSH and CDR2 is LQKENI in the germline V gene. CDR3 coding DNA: TGTGCCAGCTCACCTCGGGACACAGATACGCAGTATTTT. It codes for CASSPRDTDTQYF.

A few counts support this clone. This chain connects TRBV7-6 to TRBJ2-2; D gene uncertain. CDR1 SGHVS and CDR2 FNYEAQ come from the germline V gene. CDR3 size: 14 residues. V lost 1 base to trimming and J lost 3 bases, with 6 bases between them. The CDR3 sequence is CASSLGRYTGELFF. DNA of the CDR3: TGTGCCAGCAGCTTAGGGCGATACACCGGGGAGCTGTTTTTT.

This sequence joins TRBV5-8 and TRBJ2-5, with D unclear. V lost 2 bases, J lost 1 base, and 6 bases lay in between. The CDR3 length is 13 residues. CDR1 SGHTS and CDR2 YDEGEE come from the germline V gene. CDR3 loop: CASSFGIQETQYF. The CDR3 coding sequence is TGTGCCAGCAGCTTTGGGATCCAAGAGACCCAGTACTTC. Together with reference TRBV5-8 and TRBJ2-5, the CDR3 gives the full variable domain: EAGVTQSPTHLIKTRGQQATLRCSPISGHTSVYWYQQALGLGLQFLLWYDEGEERNRGNFPPRFSGRQFPNYSSELNVNALELEDSALYLCASSFGIQETQYFGPGTRLLVL.

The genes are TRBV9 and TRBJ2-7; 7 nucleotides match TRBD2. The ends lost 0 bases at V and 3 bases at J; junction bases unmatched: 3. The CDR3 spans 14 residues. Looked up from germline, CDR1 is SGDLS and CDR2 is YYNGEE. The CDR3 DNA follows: TGTGCCAGCAGCGTAGGCTCTAGCGGCTACGAGCAGTACTTC. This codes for CASSVGSSGYEQYF.

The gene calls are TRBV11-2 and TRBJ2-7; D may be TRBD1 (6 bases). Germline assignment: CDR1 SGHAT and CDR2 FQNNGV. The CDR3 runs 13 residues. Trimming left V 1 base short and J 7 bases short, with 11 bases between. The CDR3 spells CASSLGGLGEQYF. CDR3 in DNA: TGTGCCAGCAGCTTAGGGGGGCTCGGTGAGCAGTACTTC.

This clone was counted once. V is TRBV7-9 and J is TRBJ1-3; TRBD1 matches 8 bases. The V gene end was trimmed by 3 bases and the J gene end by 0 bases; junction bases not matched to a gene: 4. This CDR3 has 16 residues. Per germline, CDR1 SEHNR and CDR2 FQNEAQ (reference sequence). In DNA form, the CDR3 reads TGTGCCAGCAGCTTCCCGACAGGGGTCTCTGGAAACACCATATATTTT. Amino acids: CASSFPTGVSGNTIYF.

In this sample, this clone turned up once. The CDR3 spells CASSEAPGQGRYF. The CDR3 DNA reads TGTGCCAGCAGTGAAGCACCGGGACAGGGCCGGTACTTC. This chain uses TRBV2 with TRBJ2-7; 9 nucleotides line up with TRBD1. Germline assignment: CDR1 SNHLY and CDR2 FYNNEI. Trimming cost V 0 bases and J 12 bases; bases outside gene matches: 6. This CDR3 region has 13 residues.

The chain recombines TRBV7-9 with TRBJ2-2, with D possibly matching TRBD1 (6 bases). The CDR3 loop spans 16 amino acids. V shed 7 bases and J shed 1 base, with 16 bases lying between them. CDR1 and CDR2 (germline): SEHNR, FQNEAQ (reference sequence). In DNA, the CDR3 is TGTGCCAGCACTAAAGGCAGGACAGAGAACACCGGGGAGCTGTTTTTT. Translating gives CASTKGRTENTGELFF.

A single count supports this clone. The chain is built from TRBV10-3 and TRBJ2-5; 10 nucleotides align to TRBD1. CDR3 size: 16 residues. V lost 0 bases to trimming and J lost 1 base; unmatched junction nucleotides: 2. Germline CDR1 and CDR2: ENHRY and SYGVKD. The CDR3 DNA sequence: TGTGCCATCAGTGAGTCGGGACAGGGGTCCCAAGAGACCCAGTACTTC. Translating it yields CAISESGQGSQETQYF.